This T cell receptor beta chain was profiled in a study of blood T cell repertoires in COVID-19. Overall study context: The United States, Italy and Spain were the sources of the acute and convalescent COVID-19 samples. The cDNA or gDNA used as material had been derived from T cells, B-cell-depleted T cells, or PBMCs.

Original processing methods: Reference gene primer amplification in the assay estimated nucleated cell counts. The protocol was immunoSEQ multiplex PCR, while the TCRdb copy is restricted to in-frame clones and leaves out a portion. V and J calls and clone size come straight from that table; D and trimming were deduced from the DNA. The data hold approximately 240,000 clones, with nearly 90% observed a single time. There are 15 residues in the CDR3. The V end lost 0 bases, the J end lost 2 bases, and 10 bases lay between the germline ends. In germline, CDR1 is MNHEY, CDR2 SVGAGI. The V call is TRBV6-5, the J call TRBJ1-1; D is ambiguous. This receptor was obtained from a woman between 18 and 29 years old who had recovered from COVID-19. Sequencing used peripheral blood. The CDR3 DNA reads as TGTGCCAGCAGTTACTCTTTAGACACAAACACTGAAGCTTTCTTT. Protein product: CASSYSLDTNTEAFF.